The present T cell receptor (beta chain) was sequenced within a study of blood T cells in healthy people across ages. Each sample yielded at least 6 million isolated PBMCs. Trimming took 3 bases from V and 3 from J; bases not matched to a gene: 8. The length of the CDR3 is 16 residues. The second PCR ran roughly 6 to 11 cycles with a sample-barcoded 5' primer and J-beta primers. From the 5' RACE reads, TCRdb called clonotypes with MiXCR, one entry per CDR3 protein. The table lists fewer than 950,000 distinct CDR3 sequences, approximately 35% of them singletons. This receptor was taken from a man aged 18 to 35 in good health. V usage is TRBV12-3 or TRBV12-4 and J usage is TRBJ2-3; 8 bases match TRBD2. The specimen sequenced was blood. The CDR3 nucleotides are TGTGCCAGCAGTTTGGGTTCGGGGGGGGAGACAGATACGCAGTATTTT. This codes for CASSLGSGGETDTQYF.